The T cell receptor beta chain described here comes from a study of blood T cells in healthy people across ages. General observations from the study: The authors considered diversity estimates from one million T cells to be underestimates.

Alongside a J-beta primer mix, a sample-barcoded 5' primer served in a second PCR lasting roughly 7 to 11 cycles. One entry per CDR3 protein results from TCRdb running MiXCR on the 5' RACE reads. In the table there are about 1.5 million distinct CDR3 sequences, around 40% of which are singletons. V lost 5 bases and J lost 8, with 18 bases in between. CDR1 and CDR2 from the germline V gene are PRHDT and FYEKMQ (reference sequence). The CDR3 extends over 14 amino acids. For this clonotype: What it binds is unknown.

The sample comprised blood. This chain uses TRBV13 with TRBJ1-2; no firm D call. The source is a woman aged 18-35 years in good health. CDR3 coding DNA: TGTGCCAGCAGCCCTGACTCTCACACGGAGGGCTACACCTTC. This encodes CASSPDSHTEGYTF.